A selection of T cell receptor beta chains follows, all from one sample in a study of patients and donors after allogeneic stem cell transplantation. TCRdb re-called the RT-PCR reads with MiXCR, one entry per CDR3 protein. This table holds more than 150,000 distinct CDR3 sequences, about a quarter found once. Input material: blood, either unsorted or a sorted T cell fraction (not recorded which). All receptors derive from a human donor who was either an allogeneic HSCT recipient or a stem cell or donor lymphocyte infusion donor (not recorded which). It is not recorded whose cells these are; they may come from a transplant donor. Both conserved end residues are part of each CDR3. The D gene is left open where the match is weak. A clone size is listed for some rows: how often the clone was seen (once, few, many), or a class if it is expanded.

V	D	size	J	CDR3	DNA
TRBV12-3/TRBV12-4	TRBD1	NA	TRBJ2-5	CASSSEDRAETQYF	TGTGCCAGCAGCTCAGAGGACAGGGCAGAGACCCAGTACTTC
TRBV5-1	NA	few	TRBJ2-3	CASSFGWGPTDTQYF	TGCGCCAGCAGCTTTGGGTGGGGGCCGACGGATACGCAGTATTTT
TRBV4-1	NA	NA	TRBJ2-7	CASSQQLTYEQYF	TGCGCCAGCAGCCAACAGCTTACCTACGAGCAGTACTTC
TRBV14	NA	few	TRBJ2-1	CASSQDARIIYNEQFF	TGTGCCAGCAGCCAAGATGCGAGGATCATATACAATGAGCAGTTCTTC
TRBV20-1	TRBD1	few	TRBJ1-1	CSASFGQGNPNTEAFF	TGCAGTGCTAGTTTTGGACAGGGTAACCCGAACACTGAAGCTTTCTTT
TRBV5-1	NA	NA	TRBJ2-3	CASSLDVMGADTQYF	TGCGCCAGCAGCTTAGATGTGATGGGCGCAGATACGCAGTATTTT
TRBV4-2	NA	few	TRBJ1-6	CASSTQGSPNNSPLHF	TGTGCCAGCAGCACACAGGGCTCGCCCAACAATTCACCCCTCCACTTT
TRBV30	NA	few	TRBJ1-5	CAWSVPQVKQPQHF	TGTGCCTGGAGTGTTCCTCAGGTGAAACAGCCCCAGCATTTT
TRBV2	NA	NA	TRBJ1-5	CASRAGGVSNQLQHF	TGTGCCAGCAGGGCCGGGGGCGTTAGCAATCAGCTCCAGCATTTT
TRBV20-1	NA	few	TRBJ1-1	CSARAPVTEAFF	TGCAGTGCTAGGGCCCCGGTCACTGAAGCTTTCTTT
TRBV29-1	NA	few	TRBJ1-5	CSAYTGGNQPQHF	TGCAGCGCGTATACAGGAGGCAATCAGCCCCAGCATTTT
TRBV11-2	NA	few	TRBJ2-5	CASSFLDSRQETQYF	TGTGCCAGCAGCTTTTTGGACTCACGGCAAGAGACCCAGTACTTC
TRBV20-1	TRBD2	few	TRBJ2-1	CSADSGGYNEQFF	TGCAGTGCGGATAGCGGGGGCTACAATGAGCAGTTCTTC
TRBV14	NA	many	TRBJ2-7	CASSQERWFEQYF	TGTGCCAGCAGCCAAGAACGGTGGTTCGAGCAGTACTTC